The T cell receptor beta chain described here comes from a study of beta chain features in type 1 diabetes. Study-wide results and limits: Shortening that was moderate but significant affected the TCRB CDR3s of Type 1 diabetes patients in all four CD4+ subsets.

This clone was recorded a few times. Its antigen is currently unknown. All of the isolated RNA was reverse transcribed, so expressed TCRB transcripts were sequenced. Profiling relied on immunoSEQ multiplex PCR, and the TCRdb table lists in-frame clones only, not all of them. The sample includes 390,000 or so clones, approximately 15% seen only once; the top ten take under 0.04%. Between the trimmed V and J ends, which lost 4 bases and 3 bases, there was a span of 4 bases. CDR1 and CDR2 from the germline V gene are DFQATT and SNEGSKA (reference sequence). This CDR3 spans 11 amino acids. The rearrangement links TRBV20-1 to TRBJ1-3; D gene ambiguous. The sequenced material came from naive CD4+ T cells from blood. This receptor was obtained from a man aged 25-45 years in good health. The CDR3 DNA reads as TGCAGTGCTATGCATGGAAACACCATATATTTT. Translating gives CSAMHGNTIYF.